This T cell receptor beta chain was retrieved from a study of blood T cell repertoires in COVID-19. Study background: The study drew acute and convalescent COVID-19 samples from the United States, Italy and Spain. The analysed material was cDNA or gDNA that came from T cells, B-cell-depleted T cells, or PBMCs.

How the authors handled the data: By means of reference gene primer amplification, nucleated cell counts were estimated. Measured with immunoSEQ multiplex PCR; TCRdb has only the in-frame clones, and not every one. That table is the source of V, J and clone size, and D and trimming were worked out from the DNA. The sample consists of 50,000 to 65,000 clones, 65% to 90% of them appearing once. The CDR3 is 15 amino acids. Between the trimmed V and J ends, which lost 3 bases and 7 bases, there was a span of 20 bases. Germline V lookup: CDR1 SGHRS, CDR2 YFSETQ. V and J are TRBV5-1 and TRBJ2-7; D is possibly TRBD1 (6 bases). The sample comprised peripheral blood. This receptor was identified in a man aged 55 to 69 with acute or convalescent COVID-19. The CDR3 DNA reads TGCGCCAGCAGCTCCATGGGCAGGGGAGCGGATGAGCAGTACTTC. Translating gives CASSSMGRGADEQYF.